The clone carrying this T cell receptor (beta chain) was observed once. TCRdb's table, derived via immunoSEQ multiplex PCR, lists solely in-frame clones and lacks some. Among about 180,000 clones listed, roughly 91% were seen once. This sample was taken from a study of T cell responses to AZD1222 COVID-19 vaccine. Trimming stripped 5 bases from V and 6 bases from J, with 11 bases between. Germline CDR1 reads SGHAT; CDR2 reads FQNNGV. The CDR3 totals 12 residues. This clonotype was obtained from an adult who received the MenACWY meningococcal vaccine as a control. The chain carries TRBV11-2 and TRBJ2-7; TRBD2 is a possible D gene (5 bases). The specimen was peripheral blood, collected 28 days after the second dose of the MenACWY control vaccine. The CDR3 is CASSAGGFEQYF. DNA of the CDR3: TGTGCCAGCAGCGCGGGCGGCTTCGAGCAGTACTTC.